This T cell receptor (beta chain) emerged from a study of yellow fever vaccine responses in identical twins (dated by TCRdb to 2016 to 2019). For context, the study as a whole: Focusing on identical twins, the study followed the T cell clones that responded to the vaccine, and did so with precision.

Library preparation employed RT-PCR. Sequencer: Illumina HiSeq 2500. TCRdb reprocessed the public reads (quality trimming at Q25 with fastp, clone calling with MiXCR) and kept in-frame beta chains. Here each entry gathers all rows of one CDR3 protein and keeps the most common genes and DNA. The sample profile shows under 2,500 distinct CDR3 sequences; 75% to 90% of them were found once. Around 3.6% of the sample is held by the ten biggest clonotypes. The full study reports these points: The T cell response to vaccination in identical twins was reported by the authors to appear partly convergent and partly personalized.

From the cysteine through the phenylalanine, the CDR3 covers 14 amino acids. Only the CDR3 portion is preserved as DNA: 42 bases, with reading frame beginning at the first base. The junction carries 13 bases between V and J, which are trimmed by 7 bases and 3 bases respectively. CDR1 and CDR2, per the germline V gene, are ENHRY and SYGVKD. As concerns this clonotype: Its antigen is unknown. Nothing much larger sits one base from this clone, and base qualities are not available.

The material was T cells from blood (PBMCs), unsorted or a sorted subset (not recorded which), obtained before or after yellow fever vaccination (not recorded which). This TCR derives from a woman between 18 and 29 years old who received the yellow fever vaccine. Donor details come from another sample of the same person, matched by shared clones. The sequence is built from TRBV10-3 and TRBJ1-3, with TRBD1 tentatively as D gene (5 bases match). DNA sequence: TGTGCCATCATGGGGGAGGCGAGTGGAAACACCATATATTTT. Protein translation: CAIMGEASGNTIYF.